Listed below are T cell receptor beta chains from one sample, sequenced in a study of identifying expanded T cells in peripheral blood. Generated by immunoSEQ multiplex PCR, the TCRdb table keeps only in-frame clones and is missing some. The sample includes approximately 90,000 clones, around 83% of them seen just once. The sample was blood. The receptors derive from a person aged 18 to 75 in good health. CDR3s include the opening cysteine and the closing phenylalanine or tryptophan. A D gene is named only where the DNA matches it firmly. Only part of the rows carry a size: once, few, many, or a class if the clone is expanded.

d_gene	v_gene	abundance	j_gene	CDR3aa	CDR3nt
TRBD2	TRBV11-3	few	TRBJ2-4	CASSLGGVGKNIQYF	TGTGCCAGCAGCTTGGGAGGGGTTGGCAAAAACATTCAGTACTTC
NA	TRBV7-8	NA	TRBJ1-1	CASRQEVQDSNTEAFF	TGTGCCAGCAGACAAGAAGTCCAGGACTCCAACACTGAAGCTTTCTTT
NA	TRBV19	NA	TRBJ1-5	CASSMAQGNQPQHF	TGTGCCAGTAGTATGGCGCAGGGTAATCAGCCCCAGCATTTT
NA	TRBV29-1	NA	TRBJ2-7	CSVDENYEQYF	TGCAGCGTTGATGAGAACTACGAGCAGTACTTC
NA	TRBV19	NA	TRBJ1-1	CASSKNVNTEAFF	TGTGCCAGTAGTAAGAACGTGAACACTGAAGCTTTCTTT
TRBD2	TRBV7-2	NA	TRBJ2-1	CASSLERLAGRSGQFF	TGTGCCAGCAGCTTAGAACGGCTAGCGGGGCGGTCGGGGCAGTTCTTC
NA	TRBV19	few	TRBJ1-1	CASKVYPTDTEAFF	TGTGCCAGTAAGGTGTACCCGACAGACACTGAAGCTTTCTTT
NA	TRBV18	NA	TRBJ1-1	CASSPDQQSEAFF	TGTGCCAGCTCACCCGACCAGCAGTCTGAAGCTTTCTTT
NA	TRBV4-3	NA	TRBJ1-3	CASSQDRAGGTIYF	TGCGCCAGCAGCCAAGACCGGGCGGGGGGCACCATATATTTT
NA	TRBV6-1	NA	TRBJ2-7	CASIATTGREQYF	TGTGCCAGCATTGCAACCACGGGGCGCGAGCAGTACTTC
NA	TRBV11-2	NA	TRBJ2-1	CASSLDLEIPSYNEQFF	TGTGCCAGCAGCTTAGATCTGGAGATACCCTCCTACAATGAGCAGTTCTTC
NA	TRBV7-2	NA	TRBJ1-3	CASSSFSGGGLKRGNTIYF	TGTGCCAGCAGCTCTTTTAGTGGGGGGGGATTAAAACGTGGAAACACCATATATTTT
NA	TRBV5-8	NA	TRBJ2-1	CASSGMGNEQFF	TGTGCCAGCAGCGGGATGGGAAATGAGCAGTTCTTC
NA	TRBV2	NA	TRBJ2-2	CVSSPLGPGELFF	TGTGTCAGCAGCCCCCTTGGCCCCGGGGAGCTGTTTTTT
NA	TRBV18	NA	TRBJ1-2	CASSPRESRGYGYTF	TGTGCCAGCTCACCACGTGAATCTCGGGGCTATGGCTACACCTTC
TRBD1	TRBV10-1	NA	TRBJ2-7	CASSGDRGLSYEQYF	TGCGCCAGCAGTGGGGACAGGGGCCTCTCCTACGAGCAGTACTTC
TRBD1	TRBV7-6	NA	TRBJ1-1	CASSPWTGPLNTEAFF	TGTGCCAGCAGCCCCTGGACAGGCCCTCTGAACACTGAAGCTTTCTTT
NA	TRBV5-8	NA	TRBJ1-1	CASSLRVGPNEAFF	TGTGCCAGCAGCTTGAGAGTCGGTCCCAATGAAGCTTTCTTT
NA	TRBV10-1	NA	TRBJ2-3	CASSFAGADTQYF	TGCGCCAGCAGTTTCGCTGGGGCAGATACGCAGTATTTT
NA	TRBV5-4	NA	TRBJ2-5	CASSLSLTGLLGETQYF	TGTGCCAGCAGCTTGTCCCTAACGGGATTACTCGGGGAGACCCAGTACTTC
TRBD1	TRBV6-5	NA	TRBJ1-2	CASSPDRGSGYTF	TGTGCCAGCAGCCCCGACAGGGGTTCTGGCTACACCTTC
TRBD1	TRBV2	NA	TRBJ1-6	CASGQETEDNSPLHF	TGTGCCAGCGGACAGGAAACTGAAGATAATTCACCCCTCCACTTT
NA	TRBV6-1	few	TRBJ1-1	CASKRINMNTEAFF	TGTGCCAGTAAGAGGATTAACATGAACACTGAAGCTTTCTTT
NA	TRBV7-3	few	TRBJ1-6	CASSSSDSRNSPLHF	TGTGCCAGCAGCTCCTCGGACAGCAGAAATTCACCCCTCCACTTT
NA	TRBV12-2	NA	TRBJ2-1	CASERRTSGGVDEQFF	TGTGCAAGTGAAAGGCGCACTAGCGGGGGGGTCGATGAGCAGTTCTTC
NA	TRBV2	NA	TRBJ1-5	CASSHPSGAGTFSNQPQHF	TGTGCCAGCAGTCATCCCTCAGGGGCTGGAACCTTTAGCAATCAGCCCCAGCATTTT
NA	TRBV5-1	NA	TRBJ2-1	CASSPETVSPYNEQFF	TGCGCCAGCAGCCCGGAGACGGTGTCCCCTTACAATGAGCAGTTCTTC
TRBD1	TRBV30	once	TRBJ1-4	CAWSLTGSGEKLFF	TGTGCCTGGAGCCTGACAGGGTCGGGTGAAAAACTGTTTTTT
NA	TRBV7-2	once	TRBJ1-1	CASSSDRNTEAFF	TGTGCCAGCAGCTCGGACAGAAACACTGAAGCTTTCTTT
NA	TRBV29-1	NA	TRBJ1-1	CSVAGTTYLMNDGTEAFF	TGCAGCGTTGCGGGGACGACTTACCTCATGAATGACGGCACTGAAGCTTTCTTT
NA	TRBV7-9	NA	TRBJ1-5	CASSPGNSNQPQHF	TGTGCCAGCAGCCCGGGAAATAGCAATCAGCCCCAGCATTTT
NA	TRBV6-5	NA	TRBJ2-1	CASSYRQYNNEQFF	TGTGCCAGCAGTTACCGACAGTACAACAATGAGCAGTTCTTC
TRBD1	TRBV6-6	NA	TRBJ1-5	CASLKGTGRQPQHF	TGTGCCAGCCTAAAGGGGACAGGTCGTCAGCCCCAGCATTTT
NA	TRBV5-1	NA	TRBJ1-3	CASSQSGAGNTIYF	TGCGCCAGCAGTCAGAGCGGGGCGGGAAACACCATATATTTT
NA	TRBV2	once	TRBJ1-1	CASRPGTTEAFF	TGTGCCAGCAGGCCCGGGACAACTGAAGCTTTCTTT
NA	TRBV27	NA	TRBJ2-3	CASSGNILGGDDTQYF	TGTGCCAGCAGTGGAAACATCCTCGGTGGGGACGATACGCAGTATTTT
TRBD1	TRBV6-5	NA	TRBJ2-7	CASSYPTGYEQYF	TGTGCCAGCAGTTACCCGACAGGGTACGAGCAGTACTTC
NA	TRBV11-2	NA	TRBJ2-5	CASSPRRGTSIETQYF	TGTGCCAGCAGCCCCCGGCGAGGGACGTCGATAGAGACCCAGTACTTC
TRBD1	TRBV6-1	NA	TRBJ1-1	CASSAYRGRINTEAFF	TGTGCCAGCAGTGCTTACAGGGGGCGTATTAACACTGAAGCTTTCTTT
TRBD1	TRBV7-9	NA	TRBJ1-5	CASSSDTDRGQPQHF	TGTGCCAGCAGCTCCGACACGGACAGGGGTCAGCCCCAGCATTTT
NA	TRBV7-2	NA	TRBJ1-1	CASSLTNWDTEAFF	TGTGCCAGCAGCTTAACAAATTGGGACACTGAAGCTTTCTTT
TRBD1	TRBV6-5	once	TRBJ1-2	CASSSPRGQGEGYTF	TGTGCCAGCAGTTCCCCAAGGGGACAGGGGGAGGGCTACACCTTC
TRBD2	TRBV11-2	once	TRBJ2-1	CASSVRTSGVNEQFF	TGTGCCAGCAGCGTACGGACTAGCGGGGTTAATGAGCAGTTCTTC
NA	TRBV5-5	NA	TRBJ1-5	CASSADTPSNQPQHF	TGTGCCAGCAGCGCGGACACTCCTAGCAATCAGCCCCAGCATTTT
TRBD1	TRBV19	NA	TRBJ1-2	CASSMEMTGVYGYTF	TGTGCCAGTAGTATGGAGATGACAGGGGTCTATGGCTACACCTTC
NA	TRBV7-6	NA	TRBJ2-3	CASSLIAMRSTDTQYF	TGTGCCAGCAGCTTAATAGCTATGAGAAGCACAGATACGCAGTATTTT
TRBD1	TRBV5-6	NA	TRBJ1-1	CASSWDRELNTEAFF	TGTGCCAGCAGCTGGGACAGGGAGTTGAACACTGAAGCTTTCTTT
NA	TRBV7-9	once	TRBJ1-2	CASSSLEGGYTF	TGTGCCAGCAGCTCGCTCGAGGGGGGCTACACCTTC
TRBD2	TRBV5-6	NA	TRBJ2-3	CASSLTSGGATDTQYF	TGTGCCAGCAGCTTAACTAGCGGGGGGGCCACAGATACGCAGTATTTT
NA	TRBV5-4	NA	TRBJ1-2	CASSASTGNHYGYTF	TGTGCCAGCAGCGCCTCAACAGGGAACCACTATGGCTACACCTTC
NA	TRBV28	NA	TRBJ1-3	CASRGGGSGNTIYF	TGTGCCAGCCGAGGAGGGGGCTCTGGAAACACCATATATTTT
TRBD1	TRBV4-3	NA	TRBJ2-5	CASSQDRTGGETQYF	TGCGCCAGCAGCCAAGACAGGACAGGGGGCGAGACCCAGTACTTC
TRBD2	TRBV9	once	TRBJ2-1	CASSPIGGGRGEQFF	TGTGCCAGCAGCCCCATTGGCGGGGGGCGGGGAGAGCAGTTCTTC
TRBD1	TRBV7-8	few	TRBJ2-1	CASSLDRRGGYGDSEQFF	TGTGCCAGCAGCTTAGATCGCAGAGGGGGCTATGGGGATAGTGAGCAGTTCTTC
NA	TRBV6-5	few	TRBJ1-5	CASSPGGNQPQHF	TGTGCCAGCAGTCCGGGCGGTAATCAGCCCCAGCATTTT